Listed below are T cell receptor beta chains from one sample, sequenced in a study of cytomegalovirus exposure and HLA in healthy donors. Clones were sequenced by immunoSEQ multiplex PCR, and TCRdb holds only the in-frame ones, with some missing. The sample gives about 180,000 clones, 65% to 80% of which show up once; more than 0.55% is in the top ten. Input material: PBMCs. The source of these receptors is a woman aged 35 to 49 in good health and CMV-seronegative. CDR3s leave out the opening cysteine and the closing phenylalanine or tryptophan.

v_call cdr3_aa
TRBV4-3 ASSQDQGQGADTQY
TRBV6-5 ASRTGQGVHTEAF
TRBV7-9 ASSLDWRAEWF
TRBV6-5 ASSFATGEETQY
TRBV5-5 ASSRPGLAGGKDTQY
TRBV9 ASNLDSSYNSPLH
TRBV9 ASSVGAGGEQY
TRBV10-3 AIKAGGTGELF
TRBV5-4 ASSWGGTSGANVLT
TRBV7-9 ASSSRGYTGELF
TRBV25-1 ASSGFLQGAQETQY
TRBV19 ASSHRGPQKDEQY
TRBV6-4 ASSEQPGNTIY
TRBV29-1 SVEWLAGDTQY
TRBV9 ASSVGVSQF
TRBV7-8 ASSSNDRNRGRTEAF
TRBV4-1 ASSQPMNTEAF
TRBV7-6 ASSLAAGRGGNQPQH
TRBV5-4 ASSLPSGQGGEQY
TRBV4-3 ASSQDAGTGAPGANVLT
TRBV2 ASTAGEREQY
TRBV18 ASSPETGDAYEQY
TRBV18 ASSPTGANEKLF
TRBV5-1 ASSLGRTVGEKLF
TRBV27 ASSWAPNTEAF
TRBV18 ASSQSTGPVANYGYT
TRBV7-2 ASSSSDRSTGELF
TRBV2 ASSEGGSYNSPLH
TRBV7-8 ASRPSGTGPYEQY
TRBV28 ASSPPDGAEQY
TRBV6-5 ASSYQPGAHNEQF
TRBV9 ASSVISDNSPLH
TRBV6-1 ASSDFGGAYGYT
TRBV5-1 ASSSIGTSGYNEQF
TRBV7-8 ASSLDEGGVWDGYT
TRBV23-1 ASPGGVSSRYGYT
TRBV5-6 ASSFNWETEAF
TRBV5-1 ASTQGVDTQY
TRBV5-1 ASSLDGTGVYGYT
TRBV9 ASSVAGYGYT
TRBV5-1 ASSLDPRGTEAF
TRBV6-4 ASGADRGTEAF
TRBV15 ATSRDRGAGMNTEAF
TRBV7-8 ASSFEPLTSANTGELF
TRBV19 ASTKGQVSNQPQH
TRBV4-1 ASSQRDRGFEETQY
TRBV28 ASLPGAGSYEQY
TRBV15 ATSRGAVGEQY
TRBV5-1 ASSLMGQANYGYT
TRBV28 ASSPTRTGLAEAF
TRBV5-1 ASSLWRTASNTGELF
TRBV19 ASSAPTGPNSPLH
TRBV5-6 ASSLTGTSRADTQY
TRBV9 ASSVGGGGGTTGELF
TRBV5-1 ASSLDISGNTIY
TRBV12-5 ASASGQGGWGNQPQH
TRBV28 ASSPDRGEGTQY
TRBV30 AWKTSNNQPQH